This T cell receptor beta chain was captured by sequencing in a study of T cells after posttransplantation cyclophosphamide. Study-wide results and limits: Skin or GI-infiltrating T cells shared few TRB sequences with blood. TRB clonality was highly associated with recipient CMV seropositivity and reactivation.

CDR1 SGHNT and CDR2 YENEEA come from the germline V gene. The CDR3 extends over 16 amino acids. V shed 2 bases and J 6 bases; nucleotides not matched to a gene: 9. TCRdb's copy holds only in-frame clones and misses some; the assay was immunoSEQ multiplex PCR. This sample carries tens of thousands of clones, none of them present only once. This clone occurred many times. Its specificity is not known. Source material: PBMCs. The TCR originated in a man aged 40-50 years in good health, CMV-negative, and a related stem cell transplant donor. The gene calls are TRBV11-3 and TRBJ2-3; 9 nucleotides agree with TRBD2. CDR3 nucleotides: TGTGCCAGCAGCTTACAGACTAGCGGATTGGGGGATACGCAGTATTTT. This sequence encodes CASSLQTSGLGDTQYF. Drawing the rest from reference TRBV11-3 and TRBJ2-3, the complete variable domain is EAGVVQSPRYKIIEKKQPVAFWCNPISGHNTLYWYLQNLGQGPELLIRYENEEAVDDSQLPKDRFSAERLKGVDSTLKIQPAELGDSAVYLCASSLQTSGLGDTQYFGPGTRLTVL.